This entry describes one T cell receptor (beta chain). Ten or more counts support this clonotype. What antigen it recognizes has not been identified. No base qualities exist here, and no much larger clone lies one base off it. Libraries were constructed by 5' RACE. Sequencing relied on an Illumina HiSeq 2500. A second PCR of roughly 6 to 11 cycles was run with a J-beta primer mix and a sample-barcoded 5' primer. A template-switch 5' adaptor carrying 12 random nucleotides introduced a unique molecular identifier onto each TCR beta cDNA molecule. Each sample yielded at least 2.5 million CDR3-containing paired-end reads. The Mint cDNA synthesis kit, primed by a TRBC-specific oligonucleotide, was used to synthesize first-strand cDNA from all RNA. Following uracil-DNA glycosylase treatment, all cDNA underwent a first 18-cycle PCR with the universal primers M1SS and BC2_uni_R. The study's processing was this. Normalization of each sample was performed by random selection of 1 million high-quality reads, each carrying a distinct molecular identifier. Reads sharing molecular identifiers were discarded rather than binned into consensus sequences. MiTCR, set to a Q25 quality threshold and the strictest error-elimination algorithm, was used for CDR3 identification, clonotype clustering and error correction. Lower-bound total TCR beta diversity was estimated with a nonparametric unseen species model using Euler transformation. The public reads were run again by TCRdb, first through fastp at Q25 and then through MiXCR, and only productive beta chains were kept. When rows share a CDR3 protein, they turn into one entry using the most common DNA and genes. The authors' filters were not applied to this entry. For this sample the table gives roughly 1.7 million distinct CDR3 sequences, of which roughly a third were detected only once. The ten largest clones represent roughly 10% of the sample.

Donors were a few dozen systemically healthy Caucasian individuals from Russia aged roughly 6 to 95 years. About 10 milliliters of peripheral blood were collected from each donor into EDTA-treated Vacutainer tubes. Ficoll-Paque density-gradient centrifugation was used to isolate PBMCs, with at least 6.5 million per sample. Trizol reagent was used to extract total RNA from the PBMCs, yielding at least 6 micrograms per sample. For every donor, flow cytometry on a PBMC aliquot measured the percentage of naive CD45RAhigh/CD27high T cells. CDR3 length: 15 amino acids, cysteine to phenylalanine. Only CDR3 DNA is held: 45 bases, read in frame from base 1. V loses 7 bases at its end and J loses 4 bases; junction bases beyond the gene matches: 7. The CDR1 and CDR2 encoded by the germline V gene are KGHDR and SFDVKD. This entry comes from a study of blood T cells in healthy people across ages (dated by TCRdb to about 2015). With respect to the entire study: In model experiments, template switching captured roughly one uniquely barcoded TCR beta cDNA molecule for every two T cells. Donors were grouped into four age groups: young (average about 15 years), middle-aged (39), aged (62) and long-lived (approximately 81). Using deep sequencing normalized with unique cDNA molecular identifiers, the study measured how TCR beta repertoire diversity changes with age. Donors of different ages were randomly distributed across sequencing lanes to avoid experimental bias. Using the same blood draw, the study looked at two additional independent replicas of 1 million unique cDNA reads for two donors, one aged 18 to 30 and the other aged 80 or older.

On the study overall, not on this receptor specifically: The CMV infection status of donors was not known, potentially confounding age-related changes in expanded clonotypes. Compared with the aged group, the long-lived group had more naive CD4+ T cells, fewer expanded clones and increased TCR diversity, suggesting age selection. As age increased, observed TCR beta diversity per million T cells dropped in a roughly linear way, and a significant reduction was already evident by age approximately 40. Total diversity estimates from one million sequenced T cells were considered lower bounds and underestimates. Because profiling used bulk unsorted PBMCs, naive and antigen-experienced compartments could not be compared conclusively. A strong correlation was found between observed TCR beta diversity and the percentage of naive T cells measured by flow cytometry.

The material sequenced was blood. This sequence was found in a woman aged 25 to 39 in good health. Rearrangement joined TRBV24-1 to TRBJ2-1, and 9 junction bases match TRBD2. This receptor carries the CDR3 CATRPGTSFYNEQFF. The DNA is as follows: TGTGCCACCAGGCCCGGGACTAGCTTTTACAATGAGCAGTTCTTC.